Listed here are 23 T cell receptor beta chains from one sample, sequenced in a study of blood T cell repertoires in COVID-19. The table came from immunoSEQ multiplex PCR; TCRdb's copy has only in-frame clones and leaves some out. The table lists some 100,000 clones, roughly 92% of them singletons. What was sequenced was peripheral blood. These receptors all come from a man between 65 and 85 years old with acute or convalescent COVID-19.

The rearrangement links TRBV3-1 (or the pseudogene TRBV3-2) to TRBJ2-5; D is perhaps TRBD2 (6 bases). The CDR3 is 13 residues long. Germline V gene data show CDR1 as LGHDT and CDR2 as YNNKEL (reference sequence). V was pared by 2 bases and J by 5 bases, with 9 bases between. The CDR3: CASSQHGGETQYF. CDR3 bases: TGTGCCAGCAGCCAACATGGAGGGGAGACCCAGTACTTC.

This chain uses TRBV28 with TRBJ1-5, with TRBD1 as a possible D gene (5 bases). Germline loops: CDR1 MDHEN, CDR2 SYDVKM. This CDR3 region has 15 residues. V was pared by 7 bases and J by 3 bases, with 16 bases between. The CDR3 protein is CASTFWGLNNQPQHF. In nucleotides, the CDR3 is TGTGCCAGCACATTCTGGGGCTTGAACAATCAGCCCCAGCATTTT.

This rearrangement joins TRBV13 to TRBJ2-7, with TRBD2 matching 8 bases. The CDR3 covers 16 residues. CDR1 is PRHDT, CDR2 FYEKMQ, per germline (reference sequence). Trimming cost V 5 bases and J 3 bases; bases outside gene matches: 12. The CDR3 is CASSQAGLVNFYEQYF. CDR3 bases: TGTGCCAGCAGCCAGGCGGGACTAGTGAATTTCTACGAGCAGTACTTC.

This rearrangement joins TRBV5-4 to TRBJ1-2; 9 positions match TRBD1. Per the germline V gene, CDR1 is SGHNT and CDR2 is YYREEE (reference sequence). This CDR3 is built from 17 residues. Losses at the gene ends were 4 bases for V and 2 bases for J; bases not matched to a gene: 12. The CDR3 is CASSTPYTGGDNYGYTF. The CDR3 bases are TGTGCCAGCAGCACCCCTTACACAGGGGGCGACAACTATGGCTACACCTTC.

The chain couples TRBV28 to TRBJ1-4, with a possible D match to TRBD1 (5 bases). V was clipped by 2 bases and J by 4 bases, with 17 bases between them. The CDR3 length is 17 residues. Germline V CDR1 and CDR2: MDHEN, SYDVKM. CDR3 in DNA: TGTGCCAGCAGTTTACCCCCCCCCGGGGGTGGTAATGAAAAACTGTTTTTT. This gives the protein CASSLPPPGGGNEKLFF.

The V call is TRBV7-8, the J call TRBJ1-4; D gene ambiguous. V lost 1 base and J lost 6, with 6 bases in between. CDR1 SGHVS and CDR2 FQNEAQ come from the germline V gene. This CDR3 is built from 13 residues. The DNA for the CDR3 is TGTGCCAGCAGCTTAGAGCGGCATGAAAAACTGTTTTTT. As protein: CASSLERHEKLFF.

The rearrangement links TRBV28 to TRBJ2-7, with TRBD2 matching 9 bases. Looked up from germline, CDR1 is MDHEN and CDR2 is SYDVKM. The CDR3 runs to 15 residues. The V gene end was trimmed by 1 base and the J gene end by 5 bases; junction bases not matched to a gene: 6. The DNA for the CDR3 is TGTGCCAGCAGTTTATCGGGACTAGCATACAACGAGCAGTACTTC. It codes for CASSLSGLAYNEQYF.

The gene calls are TRBV6-5 and TRBJ2-5; D may be TRBD1 (6 bases). V was cut by 2 bases and J by 5 bases, with 9 bases left in between. Germline-derived CDR1 and CDR2 are MNHEY and SVGAGI. CDR3 length: 13 amino acids. CDR3 protein: CASSYGGRETQYF. The CDR3 bases are TGTGCCAGCAGTTACGGGGGCAGGGAGACCCAGTACTTC.

This chain links TRBV15 with TRBJ1-2, with D tentatively TRBD1 (6 bases). Per germline, CDR1 LNHNV and CDR2 YYDKDF (reference sequence). The CDR3 is 14 residues long. Between the trimmed V and J ends, which lost 7 bases and 4 bases, there was a span of 16 bases. The CDR3 nucleotides read TGTGCCACCACTTTCGGGGGGGCCGGCTATGGCTACACCTTC. It is translated as CATTFGGAGYGYTF.

This sequence joins TRBV9 and TRBJ2-7; D not certain. Germline loops: CDR1 SGDLS, CDR2 YYNGEE. This CDR3 region has 14 residues. The V end lost 0 bases, the J end lost 1 base, and 8 bases lay between the germline ends. As DNA, the CDR3 is TGTGCCAGCAGCGTAGCGTCCGTGTCCTACGAGCAGTACTTC. This translates into CASSVASVSYEQYF.

This clone was detected only once. J is TRBJ2-2 and V is TRBV7-3, with D maybe TRBD1 (6 bases). The CDR3 consists of 15 residues. Germline V lookup: CDR1 SGHTA, CDR2 FQGTGA. V was trimmed by 6 bases and J by 6 bases, leaving 17 bases between them. The CDR3 protein is CASRAGTRMSGELFF. As DNA, the CDR3 is TGTGCCAGCAGGGCCGGGACAAGGATGTCCGGGGAGCTGTTTTTT.

As DNA, the CDR3 is TGCGCCAGCCATCTACTAGCGGGGTCTAGCTCCTACAATGAGCAGTTCTTC. The encoded protein is CASHLLAGSSSYNEQFF. The chain is built from TRBV5-1 and TRBJ2-1; TRBD2 aligns across 10 bases. Germline lookup yields CDR1 SGHRS and CDR2 YFSETQ. J lost 0 bases, V lost 7 bases, and 10 bases had no gene match. CDR3 length: 17 residues.

The chain is built from TRBV28 and TRBJ2-7, with 12 nucleotides matching TRBD2. CDR1 is MDHEN, CDR2 SYDVKM, per germline. This CDR3 is 17 amino acids long. V dropped 2 bases and J dropped 2; count of bases not matched to a gene: 7. The CDR3 reads CASSLRTSGTHTYEQYF. The CDR3 region has the DNA TGTGCCAGCAGTTTACGGACTAGCGGGACGCATACCTACGAGCAGTACTTC.

The rearrangement uses TRBV29-1 and TRBJ2-2; 7 bases align to TRBD2. The CDR3 length is 13 residues. The J segment lost 7 bases and the V segment lost 2 bases, leaving 4 bases of the junction unmatched. Germline V gene data show CDR1 as SQVTM and CDR2 as ANQGSEA. The CDR3 loop is CSVEREEGGELFF. CDR3 coding DNA: TGCAGCGTTGAACGGGAGGAGGGCGGGGAGCTGTTTTTT.

This clone came up a few times. CDR3 DNA: TGTGCAATCCAGTTGCACGAGCAGTACTTC. Protein: CAIQLHEQYF. The rearrangement joins TRBV2 to TRBJ2-7; D is ambiguous. Germline V gene lookup returns CDR1 SNHLY and CDR2 FYNNEI. There are 10 residues in the CDR3. The full variable domain, rest sourced from reference TRBV2 and TRBJ2-7, is EPEVTQTPSHQVTQMGQEVILRCVPISNHLYFYWYRQILGQKVEFLVSFYNNEISEKSEIFDDQFSVERPDGSNFTLKIRSTKLEDSAMYFCAIQLHEQYFGPGTRLTVT.

The chain joins TRBV6-5 to TRBJ2-7; TRBD1 matches 12 bases. The CDR3 runs 14 residues. The junction had 3 bases not matched to a gene; V was cut back by 2 bases and J by 7 bases. Looked up from germline, CDR1 is MNHEY and CDR2 is SVGAGI. The CDR3 reads CASSYTGQGAEQYF. The CDR3 region has the DNA TGTGCCAGCAGTTACACGGGACAGGGGGCTGAGCAGTACTTC.

CDR3 sequence reads: CASSLGGQGGTQYF. DNA for the CDR3: TGCGCCAGCAGCTTGGGTGGACAGGGAGGTACGCAGTATTTT. This rearrangement joins TRBV5-1 to TRBJ2-3; 8 nucleotides line up with TRBD1. Per the germline V gene, CDR1 is SGHRS and CDR2 is YFSETQ. J lost 8 bases, V lost 0 bases, and 5 bases had no gene match. The CDR3 spans 14 residues.

The gene calls are TRBV7-2 and TRBJ1-3; 7 bases match TRBD1. Looked up from germline, CDR1 is SGHTA and CDR2 is FQGNSA. The CDR3 has 16 residues. V was clipped by 0 bases and J by 0 bases; unmatched bases: 2. CDR3 DNA sequence: TGTGCCAGCAGCTTAGCGACAGGGCTCTCTGGAAACACCATATATTTT. Amino acid sequence: CASSLATGLSGNTIYF.

V and J are TRBV18 and TRBJ2-2; TRBD1 might be the D (6 bases). Trimming pared 1 base from V and 1 base from J, leaving 7 bases between. The CDR3 length is 15 residues. From germline, CDR1 is KGHSH and CDR2 LQKENI. The CDR3 spells CASSPLQGNTGELFF. Written as DNA, the CDR3 is TGTGCCAGCTCACCACTACAGGGGAACACCGGGGAGCTGTTTTTT.

This chain uses TRBV5-1 with TRBJ2-5, with TRBD2 identical over 13 bases. Germline V gene lookup returns CDR1 SGHRS and CDR2 YFSETQ. V trimming: 4 bases; J trimming: 2 bases; junction bases outside the gene matches: 5. The CDR3 totals 16 residues. The CDR3 here is CASSPLAGGPQETQYF. CDR3 nucleotides: TGCGCCAGCAGCCCACTAGCGGGAGGGCCACAAGAGACCCAGTACTTC. The entire variable domain, with the rest obtained from reference TRBV5-1 and TRBJ2-5, is as follows: KAGVTQTPRYLIKTRGQQVTLSCSPISGHRSVSWYQQTPGQGLQFLFEYFSETQRNKGNFPGRFSGRQFSNSRSEMNVSTLELGDSALYLCASSPLAGGPQETQYFGPGTRLLVL.

A remark on this clone: A junction boundary mismatches the germline segment, possibly from a read error. This sequence joins TRBV18 and TRBJ2-3; possibly TRBD1 for D (5 bases). This CDR3 is 16 amino acids long. Germline CDR1 reads KGHSH; CDR2 reads LQKENI. CDR3 nucleotide sequence: TGTGCCAGCTCACCACCGAACACAGGCAGCCTCCCCTATGCTAGGTTT. It translates to CASSPPNTGSLPYARF.

The V gene is TRBV6-1, the J gene TRBJ1-2; D call uncertain. Germline V gives CDR1 MNHNS, CDR2 SASEGT. Trimming removed 1 base from V and 4 bases from J, with 7 bases in between. This CDR3 is 13 amino acids long. CDR3 sequence (DNA): TGTGCCAGCAGTGAAGAGCACGGCTATGGCTACACCTTC. Amino acid sequence: CASSEEHGYGYTF.

DNA for the CDR3: TGTGCCAGCAGTTTAAAGGAGGGTTATCAGCCCCAGCATTTT. Encoded protein: CASSLKEGYQPQHF. The chain has TRBV27 and TRBJ1-5; D not resolved. This CDR3 contains 14 residues. Germline V gene data show CDR1 as MNHEY and CDR2 as SMNVEV (reference sequence). With 2 bases removed from V and 5 bases from J, the gap between germline ends came to 10 bases.